This T cell receptor (beta chain) originates from a study of T cells in Graves' hyperthyroidism and ophthalmopathy. This CDR3 spans 15 amino acids. V shed 8 bases and J 7 bases; nucleotides not matched to a gene: 11. From germline, CDR1 is KGHSH and CDR2 LQKENI. Regarding the study as a whole: Ophthalmopathy was model-predicted a median around seven months pre-onset. Ophthalmopathy stood apart from stable hyperthyroidism in a 13 V-J model.

This clonotype has at least ten counts. Its target is unknown. Graves' hyperthyroidism without ophthalmopathy progression within 18 months was termed stable. Clinical symptoms, serum thyroxine and TRAb, thyroid ultrasound and orbital computed tomography were used for the diagnoses. Authors of the study amplified TCR beta CDR3 regions from RNA transcripts. With the HTBI primer set, the TCR CDR3 went through a first round of RT-PCR. TCRdb independently ran MiXCR on the multiplex PCR reads; one entry per CDR3 protein. The sample holds some 740,000 distinct CDR3 sequences, less than 15% seen once. The receptor's source is a woman younger than 35 with Graves' hyperthyroidism. Sequenced material: blood. V and J are TRBV18 and TRBJ1-4, with TRBD1 matching 9 bases. CDR3 region: CASALGGDRAEKLFF. CDR3 bases: TGTGCCAGCGCCCTCGGAGGGGACAGGGCTGAAAAACTGTTTTTT.